This T cell receptor (beta chain) was obtained from a study of naive and memory T cell subsets. Ligated cDNA underwent four rounds of PCR with nested alpha and beta constant region primers and SP2. MiXCR, run by TCRdb on the 5' RACE reads, gives a single entry per CDR3 protein. The repertoire holds 55,000 to 65,000 distinct CDR3 sequences, with approximately 8% as singletons. This clonotype has a handful of counts. The library had UMIs added by 3' ligation of an oligonucleotide to TCR cDNA. Input was roughly 1 to 1000 ng of DNase-treated total RNA without cell sorting. The CDR3 has 14 residues. Trimming removed 3 bases from V and 5 bases from J, with 8 bases in between.

The V gene is TRBV12-3 or TRBV12-4, the J gene TRBJ1-6, with D possibly TRBD1 on 5 matching bases. The sequence was obtained from a female donor in good health. CDR3 sequence: CASSLGRNNSPLHF. DNA of the CDR3: TGTGCCAGCAGTTTGGGACGGAATAATTCACCCCTCCACTTT.